This T cell receptor (beta chain) is from a study of human T cells and chemical hapten exposure (dated by TCRdb to the early 2020s). About the full investigation: For sensitization, 2% DPC in acetone was applied to a 2 cm by 2 cm area of upper inner arm skin. Weekly therapeutic DPC doses were additionally applied to the scalp of patients throughout the approximately 24-week study period. Patch testing was done on the upper back using Finn chambers containing 0.01% DPC, and results were scored after 6 days according to International Contact Dermatitis Research Group standards. The patient cohort, mostly female, included alopecia areata with under or over 50% scalp involvement, alopecia totalis and alopecia universalis. Libraries were combined into a pool for sequencing, and differences in TCR yield between samples came mainly from small differences in library volumes within the pool. The study tracked peripheral blood TCR repertoire changes in vivo during primary and secondary sensitization to the hapten diphenylcyclopropenone (DPC) in alopecia patients. Blood was sampled from patients pre-sensitization (week 0) and at 2, 6 and about 24 weeks after DPC sensitization. For TCR sequencing, blood came from 25 to 30 alopecia patients at anywhere from one to four time points (pre-sensitization, 2, 6 and 24 weeks). The study at large found these results: Significantly more large CDR3 similarity clusters were formed by expanded TCRs than by pre-sensitization or healthy control sets, consistent with antigen-driven responses. After repeated subsampling, changes were observed in the strength of the expansion versus patch-test correlation and in the threshold at which the correlation became significant. Alopecia, a presumed autoimmune disease, was present in all patients, so the immune response of the patients might differ from that of healthy individuals. DPC sensitization did not change how many TCRs were above 1 in 1000 frequency, and no evidence was found of alterations in global repertoire structure. Patch test score correlated positively with the number of PT1 expanded TCRs, reaching significance at thresholds 8, 16 and 32 but not at 4.

In the paper's terms, the time point label means: patch test 3, about 24 weeks after DPC sensitization. The treatment or condition label on this specimen signifies: therapeutic diphenylcyclopropenone sensitization with weekly scalp DPC. Blood at each patch-test visit was drawn before the patch test was applied. Eligible patients were aged 18 to 70, diagnosed with alopecia, deemed suitable for DPC therapy, and excluded if pregnant. Total RNA was isolated from unfractionated whole blood collected in Tempus Blood RNA tubes. The library was obtained by RACE. For sequencing, a NextSeq 500 was employed. During library preparation, unique molecular identifiers were attached to individual cDNA molecules so that TCRs could be counted in a quantitative, reproducible way. From each blood RNA sample, both TCR alpha and TCR beta chains were sequenced. In the source study's methods: A median of about 87,000 TCRs per sample was observed, with a range of about 20,000 to 700,000. The Decombinator software suite was used to annotate V, J and CDR3 in the TCR reads. For the PS versus PT1 abundance plots, all samples were subsampled to the same number of TCRs (28,000). Expanded TCRs were defined as absent before sensitization and observed at least eight times at the 2-week time point. TCRdb reprocessed the public reads (quality trimming at Q25 with fastp, clone calling with MiXCR) and kept in-frame beta chains. Rows are combined by CDR3 protein, so each entry shows the most common genes and DNA. TCRdb, not the original authors, processed these V and J calls. Across this sample there are more than 100,000 distinct CDR3 sequences, with around 11% seen only once. The biggest ten clones account for more than 2% of the sample.

According to the germline V gene, CDR1 reads LGHNA and CDR2 reads YSLEER. V is pared back by 0 bases and J by 6 bases, with 9 bases lying between the germline termini. Taken from cysteine to phenylalanine, the CDR3 has 14 residues. Of all the DNA, just the CDR3 is kept, 42 bases in frame from base 1. This clonotype has just a few counts. It has no known antigen specificity. The input lacks base qualities; no much larger clone sits a single base away. This receptor was taken from a woman aged 45-65 years with alopecia areata. Some clones in this sample may be carry-over from other donors' samples. The rearrangement combines TRBV4-3 with TRBJ1-5, with no confidently assigned D gene. The sample here was whole blood, taken in connection with sensitization to the hapten diphenylcyclopropenone (DPC). The encoded CDR3 is CASSQDIWSQPQHF. The sequenced DNA: TGCGCCAGCAGCCAAGACATTTGGAGTCAGCCCCAGCATTTT.